Listed here are 17 T cell receptor beta chains from one sample, sequenced in a study of blood T cell repertoires in COVID-19. Profiling relied on immunoSEQ multiplex PCR, and the TCRdb table lists in-frame clones only, not all of them. The sample carries some 250,000 clones, approximately 85% recorded once. Material: PBMCs or T cells enriched from blood (not recorded which). The origin of the receptors is a woman in her fifties or sixties who had recovered from COVID-19.

CDR3 nucleotide sequence: TGCGCCAGCAGCCCTAGGGGGAACACCGGGGAGCTGTTTTTT. This codes for CASSPRGNTGELFF. J is TRBJ2-2 and V is TRBV5-1, with D possibly being TRBD1 (5 bases). This CDR3 is 14 amino acids long. Deletions cut 4 bases from V and 1 base from J, with 8 bases between. From germline, CDR1 is SGHRS and CDR2 YFSETQ.

The chain recombines TRBV5-6 with TRBJ1-2, with 7 bases aligning to TRBD1. This CDR3 is built from 15 residues. Germline V gives CDR1 SGHDT, CDR2 YYEEEE. With V trimmed by 0 bases and J by 4 bases, 6 bases remained unmatched. CDR3 sequence reads: CASSLDRGGFYGYTF. The CDR3 bases are TGTGCCAGCAGCTTGGACAGGGGAGGATTCTATGGCTACACCTTC. Complete variable domain (other parts from reference TRBV5-6 and TRBJ1-2): DAGVTQSPTHLIKTRGQQVTLRCSPKSGHDTVSWYQQALGQGPQFIFQYYEEEERQRGNFPDRFSGHQFPNYSSELNVNALLLGDSALYLCASSLDRGGFYGYTFGSGTRLTVV.

CDR3 in amino acids: CSASGTDTAYEQYF. The DNA of the CDR3 is TGCAGTGCTAGTGGGACGGACACAGCCTACGAGCAGTACTTC. J is TRBJ2-7 and V is TRBV20-1; D tentatively reads TRBD1 or TRBD2 (5 bases each). This CDR3 has 14 residues. Germline values: CDR1 DFQATT, CDR2 SNEGSKA (reference sequence). The germline V and J ends were trimmed by 3 bases and 2 bases, with 14 bases remaining between them.

The chain links TRBV5-1 to TRBJ2-1, with a possible D match to TRBD2 (7 bases). The germline CDR1 and CDR2 sequences are SGHRS and YFSETQ. This CDR3 comprises 16 residues. Trimming shortened V by 4 bases and J by 0 bases, and 14 bases separated the two germline ends. The DNA of the CDR3 is TGCGCCAGCAGCCTGGGGGGGCGGAGCTCCTACAATGAGCAGTTCTTC. Protein: CASSLGGRSSYNEQFF.

The gene calls are TRBV5-1 and TRBJ1-2; 7 bases align to TRBD1. The CDR3 spans 16 residues. The germline V gene has CDR1 SGHRS and CDR2 YFSETQ. J was trimmed by 6 bases and V by 2 bases; bases with no gene match: 13. The CDR3: CASSLAGAGGYNGYTF. CDR3 sequence (DNA): TGCGCCAGCAGCTTAGCCGGTGCAGGGGGGTATAATGGCTACACCTTC.

V gene TRBV9 combines with J gene TRBJ1-1; possible D gene TRBD1, 6 bases. Germline V gene data show CDR1 as SGDLS and CDR2 as YYNGEE. This CDR3 contains 15 residues. Trimming took 4 bases from V and 0 from J, leaving 13 bases between them. The CDR3 here is CASSKFTGMNTEAFF. The CDR3 DNA sequence: TGTGCCAGCAGCAAATTTACAGGGATGAACACTGAAGCTTTCTTT.

The genes are TRBV29-1 and TRBJ2-1; TRBD2 matches at 7 bases. Per germline, CDR1 SQVTM and CDR2 ANQGSEA. V shed 7 bases, J shed 6 bases, and the junction held 6 bases outside the gene matches. The CDR3 loop spans 12 amino acids. CDR3 amino acids: CSGEGYINEQFF. CDR3 in DNA: TGCAGCGGGGAGGGTTACATCAATGAGCAGTTCTTC.

The chain links TRBV27 to TRBJ2-7, with D unresolved. CDR3 length: 13 amino acids. Germline CDR1 is MNHEY and CDR2 is SMNVEV (reference sequence). V was pared by 7 bases and J by 4 bases, with 14 bases between. Here the CDR3 DNA reads TGTGCCAGCAAAGCCTCCTACTTTTACGAGCAGTACTTC. Protein sequence: CASKASYFYEQYF.

This clone appeared a few times. It is unclear where the CDR3 begins or ends on the DNA, so no DNA is shown, and the CDR3 is as TCRdb lists it. V usage is TRBV27 and J usage is TRBJ2-1; no check of the table's D call, TRBD2, against the DNA was made. CDR1 is MNHEY, CDR2 SMNVEV, per germline (reference sequence). The CDR3 totals 13 residues, both ends included. This CDR3 is CASSTSPRIGQFF.

The gene calls are TRBV19 and TRBJ2-5, with TRBD1 as a possible D gene (6 bases). Trimming removed 3 bases at V and 5 bases at J, with 13 bases between. CDR1 and CDR2 (germline): LNHDA, SQIVND (reference sequence). The CDR3 length is 14 residues. This chain's CDR3 is CASSIRTGLETQYF. CDR3 bases: TGTGCCAGTAGTATTAGAACAGGGTTGGAGACCCAGTACTTC.

The genes are TRBV28 and TRBJ2-1, with 7 bases aligning to TRBD1. From germline, CDR1 is MDHEN and CDR2 SYDVKM. The CDR3 spans 17 residues. Trimming cost V 3 bases and J 4 bases; bases outside gene matches: 12. This CDR3 is CASSFGQDPLSYNEQFF. The CDR3, as DNA: TGTGCCAGCAGTTTCGGACAGGACCCCTTAAGTTACAATGAGCAGTTCTTC.

The CDR3, as DNA: TGTGCCAGCAGCTCCAAGGGACTAGCGGGAGATACGCAGTATTTT. Amino acid sequence: CASSSKGLAGDTQYF. The chain has TRBV5-4 and TRBJ2-3, with 12 nucleotides matching TRBD2. Germline CDR1 reads SGHNT; CDR2 reads YYREEE (reference sequence). The J segment lost 5 bases and the V segment lost 3 bases, leaving 4 bases of the junction unmatched. The CDR3 covers 15 residues.

In its sample, this clone was seen a few times. The CDR3 DNA reads TGTGCCAGCAGCTTTGGGAGTCTTTACAATGAGCAGTTCTTC. It is translated as CASSFGSLYNEQFF. The chain joins TRBV11-1 to TRBJ2-1; D is possibly TRBD2 (5 bases). This CDR3 comprises 14 residues. From germline, CDR1 is SGHAT and CDR2 FQDESV (reference sequence). V was pared by 3 bases and J by 4 bases, with 10 bases between.

This chain uses TRBV19 with TRBJ1-1; 8 bases are shared with TRBD1. The CDR3 has 15 amino acids. V was pared by 7 bases and J by 2 bases, with 9 bases of the junction left unmatched. CDR1 and CDR2 from the germline V gene are LNHDA and SQIVND (reference sequence). The CDR3 DNA reads TGTGCCAGTACCGACAGGGGATCCTTTAACACTGAAGCTTTCTTT. Translating it yields CASTDRGSFNTEAFF.

V gene TRBV13 combines with J gene TRBJ1-2, with unresolved D. Per the germline V gene, CDR1 is PRHDT and CDR2 is FYEKMQ (reference sequence). V lost 3 bases, J lost 3 bases, and 11 bases lay in between. The CDR3 length is 14 residues. In DNA form, the CDR3 reads TGTGCCAGCAGCTTCCAGGCCGGCGACTATGGCTACACCTTC. As protein: CASSFQAGDYGYTF.

J is TRBJ2-1 and V is TRBV5-4, with 16 bases identical to TRBD2. J lost 0 bases, V lost 4 bases, and 4 bases had no gene match. Per the germline V gene, CDR1 is SGHNT and CDR2 is YYREEE (reference sequence). The CDR3 contains 18 residues. The CDR3 loop reads CASSRGTSGRASYNEQFF. As DNA, the CDR3 is TGTGCCAGCAGCCGCGGGACTAGCGGGAGGGCCTCCTACAATGAGCAGTTCTTC.

The CDR3 DNA follows: TGTGCCAGCAGTTATTCGACAGGGGGCAGGTACACCTTC. Protein product: CASSYSTGGRYTF. V gene TRBV12-3 or TRBV12-4 combines with J gene TRBJ1-2, with 10 bases identical to TRBD1. There are 13 residues in the CDR3. Trimming removed 4 bases from V and 11 bases from J; junction bases left unmatched: 7.